This paragraph covers one T cell receptor beta chain sequence. The target antigen is unknown. The data were obtained in a study of cytomegalovirus exposure and HLA in healthy donors. Study results and limitations: It was taken for granted in presence/absence analyses that sequencing depth across donors was roughly uniform. Data from an earlier analysis indicated that most TCR beta V segments were productive either about 87% or about 30% of the time.

Primers: 60 Vbeta forward and 13 Jbeta reverse. Sequencing was performed with immunoSEQ multiplex PCR; in TCRdb, only in-frame clones are kept and a portion is missing. The profile covers some 250,000 clones, with roughly 82% appearing a single time and 5% to 6.5% taken by the ten largest. V was trimmed by 2 bases and J by 7 bases, leaving 19 bases between them. Germline V gene lookup returns CDR1 SGHKS and CDR2 YYEKEE (reference sequence). The CDR3 has 15 amino acids. The chain uses TRBV5-5 and TRBJ2-7, with a possible D match to TRBD2 (7 bases). This clonotype was sampled from a middle-aged woman in good health and CMV-seropositive. The sample comprised PBMCs. The CDR3 is CASSFRAGAVREQYF. Written as DNA, the CDR3 is TGTGCCAGCAGCTTTAGGGCGGGGGCGGTGAGGGAGCAGTACTTC. Combining the CDR3 with reference TRBV5-5 and TRBJ2-7 gives the whole variable domain DAGVTQSPTHLIKTRGQQVTLRCSPISGHKSVSWYQQVLGQGPQFIFQYYEKEERGRGNFPDRFSARQFPNYSSELNVNALLLGDSALYLCASSFRAGAVREQYFGPGTRLTVT.